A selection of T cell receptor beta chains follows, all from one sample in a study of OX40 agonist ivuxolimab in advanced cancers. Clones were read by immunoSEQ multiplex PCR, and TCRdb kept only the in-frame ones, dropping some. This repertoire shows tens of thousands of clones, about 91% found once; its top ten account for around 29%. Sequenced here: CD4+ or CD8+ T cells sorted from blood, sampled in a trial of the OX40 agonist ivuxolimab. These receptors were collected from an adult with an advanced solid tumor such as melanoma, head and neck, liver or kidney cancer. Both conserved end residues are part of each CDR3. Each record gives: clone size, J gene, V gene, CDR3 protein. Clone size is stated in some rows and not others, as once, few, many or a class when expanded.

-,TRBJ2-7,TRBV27,CASSLTGTGGSEQYF
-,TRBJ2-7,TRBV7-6,CASSLEQGTSYEQYF
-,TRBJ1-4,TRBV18,CASSPLSPRKTNEKLFF
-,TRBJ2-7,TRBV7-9,CASSLGGLSYEQYF
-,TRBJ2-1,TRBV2,CASKAAGGRDEQFF
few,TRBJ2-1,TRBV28,CASSSARVVNEQFF
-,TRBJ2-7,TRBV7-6,CASSLEVGRHLGTYEQYF
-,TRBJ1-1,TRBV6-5,CASSYKMGGTEAFF
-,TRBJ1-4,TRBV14,CASSQEIQGVREKLFF
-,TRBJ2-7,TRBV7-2,CASSLGDRGYEQYF
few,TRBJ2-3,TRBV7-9,CASSPSGRGFGADTQYF
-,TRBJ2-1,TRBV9,CASTGTSGNNEQFF
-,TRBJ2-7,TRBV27,CASSLGTASTYEQYF
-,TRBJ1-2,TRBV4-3,CASSPGDGSYGYTF
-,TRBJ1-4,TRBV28,CASSPLVPNEKLFF
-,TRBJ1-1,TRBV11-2,CASSLDNTEAFF
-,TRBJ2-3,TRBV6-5,CASSPPASTDTQYF
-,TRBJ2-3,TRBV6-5,CASSSLRDTQYF
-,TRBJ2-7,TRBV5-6,CASSMIASSSYEQYF
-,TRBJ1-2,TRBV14,CASSSGGVAGYTF
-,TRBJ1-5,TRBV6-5,CASSYVANQPQHF
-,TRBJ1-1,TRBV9,CASSPWTGDTEAFF
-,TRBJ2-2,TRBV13,CASSPGRANTGELFF
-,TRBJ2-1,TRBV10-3,CAIVAGLADNEQFF
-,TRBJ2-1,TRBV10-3,CAISDPGVSSYNEQFF
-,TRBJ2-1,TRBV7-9,CASSPEGLAGGEQFF
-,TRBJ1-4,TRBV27,CASTDPTGVSQGKLFF
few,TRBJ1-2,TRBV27,CASSFSRTALHGYTF
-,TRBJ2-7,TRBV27,CASSSFSGGIYEQYF
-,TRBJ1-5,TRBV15,CATSRDDGTNQPQHF
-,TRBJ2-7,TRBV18,CASSPNGYEQYF
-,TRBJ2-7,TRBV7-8,CASSLVGSLAYEQYF
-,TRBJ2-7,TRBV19,CASSFSGRASYEQYF
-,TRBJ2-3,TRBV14,CASSLFNTDTQYF
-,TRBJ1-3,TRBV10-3,CAISDEGLGNTIYF
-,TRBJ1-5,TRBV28,CASSSGTDNQHF
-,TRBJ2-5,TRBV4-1,CASSQGGLEETQYF
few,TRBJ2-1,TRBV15,CATSVRQGPVYEQFF
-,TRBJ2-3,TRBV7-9,CASSLATDREEDTQYF
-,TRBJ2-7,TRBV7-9,CASSFDGNYEQYF
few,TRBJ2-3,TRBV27,CASSWGGGGTDTQYF
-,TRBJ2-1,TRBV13,CASSSRQSSYNEQFF
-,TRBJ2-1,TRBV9,CASSVADRVYNEQFF
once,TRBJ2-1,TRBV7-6,CASSLRGGAGGYNEQFF
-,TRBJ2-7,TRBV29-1,CSVERDTYEQYF
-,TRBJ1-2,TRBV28,CASSPNPPGRNGYTF
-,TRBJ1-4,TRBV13,CASSPQGVDEKLFF
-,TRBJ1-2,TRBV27,CASSLSRAFGYTF
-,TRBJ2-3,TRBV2,CASSYSGEDTQYF
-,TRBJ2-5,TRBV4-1,CASSQGRPQETQYF
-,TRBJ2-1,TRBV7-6,CASGLAGSSYNEQFF
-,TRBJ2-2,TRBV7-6,CASSLEANTGELFF
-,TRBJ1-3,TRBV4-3,CASSQERIEDGNTIYF
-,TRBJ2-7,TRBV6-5,CASSSTSEQYF
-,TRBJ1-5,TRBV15,CATSRDRASGQPQHF